This T cell receptor (beta chain) was observed in a study of T cells in Graves' hyperthyroidism and ophthalmopathy (dated by TCRdb to between 2019 and 2020). Turning to the overall study: Peripheral blood was collected at initial diagnosis, before any treatment. The paper reports TCR Vbeta CDR3 sequencing of more than 120 peripheral blood samples: around 41 ophthalmopathy, some 80 hyperthyroidism and approximately 17 progressor patients. To identify distinguishing TCR V-J signatures, a discovery cohort of roughly 100 patients was used, comprising 43 with Graves' ophthalmopathy and under 60 with stable Graves' hyperthyroidism. After sampling, hyperthyroidism patients received methimazole starting at 30 mg daily, and ophthalmopathy patients received high-dose intravenous methylprednisolone. An independent validation cohort of 18 to 20 hyperthyroidism patients and about 16 patients who later progressed to ophthalmopathy tested prospective prediction of ophthalmopathy. The 90 to 100 discovery patients were randomly divided into training and test sets at a 7:3 ratio. In addition, the study compared T-cell repertoires in thyroid tissue and in blood from several Graves' hyperthyroidism patients. General findings and caveats noted by the study authors: A model built on a 13 V-J signature distinguished ophthalmopathy from stable hyperthyroidism, reaching 85% to 90% sensitivity and 81.08% specificity in cross-validation and 80%/75% in testing. During validation, the model predicted progression to ophthalmopathy a median of approximately 6.5 months ahead of onset, with just under 71% sensitivity and 72.22% specificity. Sample size was not statistically predetermined, and investigators were not blinded to group allocation. Most expanded thyroid clonotypes (frequency above 0.001) were also detected in blood, a finding suggesting that blood repertoires may reflect thyroid immune responses.

The junction shows trimming of 7 bases on V and 0 bases on J, plus 10 bases between the germline ends. The germline V gene gives CDR1 as MNHEY and CDR2 as SVGAGI. Measured from the cysteine to the phenylalanine, the CDR3 is 13 residues long. Only the CDR3 DNA stays, 39 bases, in frame from base 1. At least ten counts were recorded for this clonotype. Its antigen target is currently unknown. Base qualities are not at hand, and no much larger clone is one base apart. The TCR beta CDR3 regions were amplified from RNA transcripts. A first-round RT-PCR of the TCR CDR3 used the HTBI primer set with the Qiagen OneStep RT-PCR kit. A second multiplex PCR round built the libraries, followed by size selection and purification. Sequencing of the libraries was done on an Illumina HiSeq2000 using paired-end 100 bp reads. The authors' analysis ran thus. Raw data were processed with SOAPnuke, discarding reads with adapters, uncalled bases, mean Phred below 15, or no exact constant-primer or identifier match. COPE v1.2.5 was used to merge high-quality paired reads, and clonotypes were defined as unique nucleotide sequences. MiTCR v1.1 was used to align clonotypes to the IMGT TRBV, TRBD and TRBJ reference segments. Only V-J combinations with frequency above 0.0001, covering roughly 99% of repertoires, were analysed. A TCS score was defined as the ratio between F50 (clonal expansion) and ExV (chaos), using BLOSUM62-based TCRdist between CDR3 peptides within each V-J. Welch's t-statistics and random forest reduced fewer than 600 V-J features to some 14, which were used in a naive Bayes classifier (R e1071). Starting from the raw public reads, TCRdb applied fastp trimming at Q25, assembled clones with MiXCR and retained in-frame beta chains. Here each entry gathers all rows of one CDR3 protein and keeps the most common genes and DNA. In this record, the V and J calls reflect TCRdb's handling and not the investigators' own analysis. For this sample the table gives a few hundred thousand distinct CDR3 sequences, of which 19% were detected only once. Around 3.4% of the sample is held by the ten biggest clonotypes.

A patient counted as having stable Graves' hyperthyroidism if no progression to ophthalmopathy occurred over 18 months of follow-up. The hyperthyroidism patients were between 18 and 65 years old and newly diagnosed, with a disease duration of less than 2 months. Exclusion was applied to patients with uncontrolled infections, other autoimmune diseases, pregnancy or lactation. Diagnoses relied on clinical symptoms, serum thyroxine and TRAb, thyroid ultrasound and orbital computed tomography. Ficoll-Paque density gradient centrifugation was used to isolate PBMCs from about 9.4 ml of fresh peripheral blood. Total RNA was extracted with Trizol reagent, and quality was checked on an Agilent 2100 Bioanalyzer.

This receptor chain uses TRBV6-5 and TRBJ2-7; the D gene cannot be resolved reliably. Sequencing was done on a sample of blood. This sequence was found in a woman aged 18-29 years with Graves' hyperthyroidism. CDR3 protein: CASTDGSSYEQYF. The sequenced DNA is TGTGCCAGCACGGACGGTAGCTCCTACGAGCAGTACTTC.